Listed here are 18 T cell receptor beta chains from one sample, sequenced in a study of shared clonotypes between healthy human individuals. Profiling relied on immunoSEQ multiplex PCR, and the TCRdb table lists in-frame clones only, not all of them. The profile shows about 700,000 clones, less than 85% of them singletons. The specimen was memory CD4+ T cells sorted from blood. Noted subset: CD45RA-negative fraction. These receptors all come from a woman aged 30 to 39 in good health.

The chain uses TRBV21-1 and TRBJ2-2; the D call TRBD1 from the table was never checked on the DNA. TRBV21-1 is designated a pseudogene. The CDR3 has 14 residues. For the CDR3, the DNA is TGTGCCAGCAGCAAATCAGCAGGGTCCGGGGAGCTGTTTTTT. Translation gives CASSKSAGSGELFF.

The genes are TRBV27 and TRBJ1-1; no clear D gene. This CDR3 region has 13 residues. The V end lost 6 bases, the J end lost 7 bases, and 15 bases lay between the germline ends. Germline values: CDR1 MNHEY, CDR2 SMNVEV (reference sequence). CDR3 DNA: TGTGCCAGCAGGCTGAAGGGATTCAATGAAGCTTTCTTT. It specifies CASRLKGFNEAFF.

This CDR3 reads CASSDRQNYEQYF. The CDR3 DNA is TGTGCCAGCAGTGACCGACAGAACTACGAGCAGTACTTC. The V call is TRBV2, the J call TRBJ2-7, with D possibly being TRBD1 (5 bases). V was clipped by 3 bases and J by 3 bases, with 9 bases between them. There are 13 residues in the CDR3. Germline V gives CDR1 SNHLY, CDR2 FYNNEI.

CDR3 sequence reads: CASLTGLKAFF. The DNA of the CDR3 is TGTGCCAGTCTGACAGGGTTGAAAGCTTTCTTT. This chain connects TRBV27 to TRBJ1-1; the match to TRBD1 covers 7 bases. Trimming cost V 9 bases and J 9 bases; bases outside gene matches: 7. The germline V gene has CDR1 MNHEY and CDR2 SMNVEV (reference sequence). The CDR3 runs to 11 residues.

The CDR3 coding sequence is TGTGCCAGCAGCCATCAGGGGGCGCAATCCTACGAGCAGTACTTC. It translates to CASSHQGAQSYEQYF. The rearrangement joins TRBV21-1 to TRBJ2-7; TRBD1, the table's D call, lacks a check against the DNA. TRBV21-1 corresponds to a pseudogene. The CDR3 has 15 residues.

The chain carries TRBV10-3 and TRBJ2-5; a weak D match, TRBD1 (6 bases). CDR1 and CDR2 (germline): ENHRY, SYGVKD. V lost 0 bases and J 2 bases, leaving 16 bases between the germline ends. The CDR3 totals 17 residues. CDR3 sequence (DNA): TGTGCCATCAGTGAGTCTCGTAAACAGGGTGGGCAAGAGACCCAGTACTTC. It codes for CAISESRKQGGQETQYF.

The chain employs TRBV4-2 and TRBJ1-2; D remains unclear. V lost 0 bases and J lost 10, with 18 bases in between. Germline V gives CDR1 LGHNA, CDR2 YNFKEQ. The CDR3 is 15 residues long. The CDR3 loop reads CASSQELKRTMVYTF. As DNA, the CDR3 is TGTGCCAGCAGCCAAGAGTTGAAGCGGACTATGGTCTACACCTTC.

The gene calls are TRBV19 and TRBJ1-2; D perhaps matches TRBD1 (5 bases). The CDR3 has 16 amino acids. Deletions cut 7 bases from V and 1 base from J, with 19 bases between. Germline lookup yields CDR1 LNHDA and CDR2 SQIVND (reference sequence). CDR3: CASTNLGTLLNYGYTF. The CDR3 DNA reads TGTGCCAGTACCAACCTGGGGACCCTCCTTAACTATGGCTACACCTTC.

The rearrangement uses TRBV11-2 and TRBJ1-1; no clear D gene. This CDR3 has 17 residues. Germline values: CDR1 SGHAT, CDR2 FQNNGV. The ends were cut back, 3 bases at V and 4 bases at J, with 21 bases in the middle. The CDR3 region is CASSFSKILTGGTEAFF. For the CDR3, the DNA is TGTGCCAGCAGCTTCTCAAAAATTCTGACGGGTGGCACTGAAGCTTTCTTT.

The chain links TRBV2 to TRBJ2-7; D is uncertain. The V end was cut by 4 bases, the J end by 7 bases, with 17 bases between. Germline values: CDR1 SNHLY, CDR2 FYNNEI. This CDR3 has 14 amino acids. CDR3 residues: CASSVAGYRTEQYF. Written as DNA, the CDR3 is TGTGCCAGCAGTGTGGCAGGTTATCGGACGGAGCAGTACTTC.

This chain joins TRBV10-1 and TRBJ2-1, with a possible D match to TRBD2 (5 bases). Per the germline V gene, CDR1 is WNHNN and CDR2 is SYGVQD (reference sequence). Trimming cost V 5 bases and J 0 bases, with 11 bases left between them. The CDR3 consists of 15 residues. The CDR3 here is CASSLDSRSYNEQFF. The CDR3, as DNA: TGCGCCAGCAGTCTGGACTCCCGCTCCTACAATGAGCAGTTCTTC.

The rearrangement joins TRBV18 to TRBJ2-3; a weak D match, TRBD2 (7 bases). CDR3 size: 15 residues. Germline V gives CDR1 KGHSH, CDR2 LQKENI. V gave up 3 bases and J gave up 3 bases, with 13 bases separating them. The CDR3 sequence: CASSPAGARTDTQYF. The CDR3 DNA reads as TGTGCCAGCTCACCGGCGGGGGCTAGAACAGATACGCAGTATTTT.

The chain uses TRBV10-2 and TRBJ1-5; D remains unclear. Trimming took 4 bases from V and 4 from J, leaving 5 bases between them. This CDR3 region has 12 residues. Germline CDR1 reads WSHSY; CDR2 reads SAAADI. Written as DNA, the CDR3 is TGCGCCAGCAGTGCCGGGAATCAGCCCCAGCATTTT. Amino acid sequence: CASSAGNQPQHF.

The chain joins TRBV25-1 to TRBJ2-1; 12 bases map to TRBD2. With V trimmed by 10 bases and J by 8 bases, 6 bases remained unmatched. Germline values: CDR1 MGHDK, CDR2 SYGVNS. This CDR3 spans 13 amino acids. The CDR3 region is CATGLAGSDEQFF. CDR3 nucleotides: TGTGCCACCGGACTAGCGGGAAGCGATGAGCAGTTCTTC.

V gene TRBV7-2 combines with J gene TRBJ1-2, with D maybe TRBD1 (6 bases). Germline V gives CDR1 SGHTA, CDR2 FQGNSA. V lost 6 bases to trimming and J lost 4 bases, with 18 bases between them. The CDR3 has 15 residues. CDR3 sequence: CASRAARGATYGYTF. DNA for the CDR3: TGTGCCAGCAGGGCCGCCCGGGGGGCCACCTATGGCTACACCTTC. The full variable domain, with the rest looked up from reference TRBV7-2 and TRBJ1-2, is GAGVSQSPSNKVTEKGKDVELRCDPISGHTALYWYRQSLGQGLEFLIYFQGNSAPDKSGLPSDRFSAERTGGSVSTLTIQRTQQEDSAVYLCASRAARGATYGYTFGSGTRLTVV.

The chain has TRBV28 and TRBJ2-5; 8 bases fit TRBD2. The germline V gene has CDR1 MDHEN and CDR2 SYDVKM. The CDR3 sequence is 17 residues long. V gave up 5 bases and J gave up 0 bases; unmatched junction bases: 11. The CDR3 nucleotides are TGTGCCAGCAGTACAAGACCAGCGGGAGTGTACCAAGAGACCCAGTACTTC. Translated, it gives CASSTRPAGVYQETQYF.

V usage is TRBV27 and J usage is TRBJ2-3; TRBD2 aligns across 7 bases. Germline V gene data show CDR1 as MNHEY and CDR2 as SMNVEV (reference sequence). Trimming took 3 bases from V and 6 from J; bases not matched to a gene: 12. CDR3 length: 16 residues. CDR3 nucleotide sequence: TGTGCCAGCAGTTTCCTAGCGGTGGGAGGCCTGGATACGCAGTATTTT. Amino acid sequence: CASSFLAVGGLDTQYF.

The CDR3 reads CASSFSGTGDTGELFF. The CDR3 DNA reads as TGCGCCAGCAGCTTCTCCGGGACAGGGGACACCGGGGAGCTGTTTTTT. The genes are TRBV5-1 and TRBJ2-2; 10 nucleotides match TRBD1. The CDR3 has 16 residues. The J segment lost 3 bases and the V segment lost 2 bases, leaving 4 bases of the junction unmatched. The germline gives CDR1 SGHRS, CDR2 YFSETQ.